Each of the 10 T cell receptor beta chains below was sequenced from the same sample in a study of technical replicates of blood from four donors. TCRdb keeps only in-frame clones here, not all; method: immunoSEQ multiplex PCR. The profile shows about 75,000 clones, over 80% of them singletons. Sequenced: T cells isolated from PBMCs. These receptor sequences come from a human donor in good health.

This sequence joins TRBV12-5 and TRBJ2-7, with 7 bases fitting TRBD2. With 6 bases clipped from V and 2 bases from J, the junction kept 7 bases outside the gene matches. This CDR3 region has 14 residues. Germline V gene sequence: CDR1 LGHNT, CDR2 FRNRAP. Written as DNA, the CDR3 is TGTGCTAGTGGAGAAGCGGGACCTGCCTACGAGCAGTACTTC. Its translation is CASGEAGPAYEQYF.

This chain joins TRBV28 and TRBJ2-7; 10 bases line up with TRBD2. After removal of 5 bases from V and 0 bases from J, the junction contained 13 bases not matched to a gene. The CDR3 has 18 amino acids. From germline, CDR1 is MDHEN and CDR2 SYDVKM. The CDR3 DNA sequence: TGTGCCAGCAGTCCGCCGACTAGCGGGCCGTTTCCCTCCTACGAGCAGTACTTC. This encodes CASSPPTSGPFPSYEQYF. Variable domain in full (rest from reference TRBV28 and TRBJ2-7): DVKVTQSSRYLVKRTGEKVFLECVQDMDHENMFWYRQDPGLGLRLIYFSYDVKMKEKGDIPEGYSVSREKKERFSLILESASTNQTSMYLCASSPPTSGPFPSYEQYFGPGTRLTVT.

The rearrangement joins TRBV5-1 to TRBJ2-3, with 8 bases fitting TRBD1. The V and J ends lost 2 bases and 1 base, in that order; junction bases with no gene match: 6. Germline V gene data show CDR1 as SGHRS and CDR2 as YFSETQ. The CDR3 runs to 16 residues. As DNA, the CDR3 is TGCGCCAGCAGCTTAAAGACAGGGGAACGCACAGATACGCAGTATTTT. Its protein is CASSLKTGERTDTQYF.

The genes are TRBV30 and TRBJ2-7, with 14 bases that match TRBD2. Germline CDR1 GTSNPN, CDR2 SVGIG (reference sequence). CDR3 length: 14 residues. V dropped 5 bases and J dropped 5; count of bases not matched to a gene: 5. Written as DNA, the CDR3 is TGTGCCTGGCGGACGGGACTAGCGGGAGACGAGCAGTACTTC. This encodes CAWRTGLAGDEQYF.

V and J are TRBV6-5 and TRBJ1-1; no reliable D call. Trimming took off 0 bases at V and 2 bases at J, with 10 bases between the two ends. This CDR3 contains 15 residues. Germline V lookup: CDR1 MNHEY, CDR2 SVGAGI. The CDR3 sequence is CASSYSAAPNTEAFF. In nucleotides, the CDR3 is TGTGCCAGCAGTTACTCAGCGGCTCCTAACACTGAAGCTTTCTTT.

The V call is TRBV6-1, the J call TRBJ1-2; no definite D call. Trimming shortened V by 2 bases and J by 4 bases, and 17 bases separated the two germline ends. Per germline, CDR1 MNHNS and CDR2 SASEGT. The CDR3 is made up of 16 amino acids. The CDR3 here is CASSEWVEMDFYGYTF. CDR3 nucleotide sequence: TGTGCCAGCAGTGAATGGGTGGAGATGGATTTCTATGGCTACACCTTC.

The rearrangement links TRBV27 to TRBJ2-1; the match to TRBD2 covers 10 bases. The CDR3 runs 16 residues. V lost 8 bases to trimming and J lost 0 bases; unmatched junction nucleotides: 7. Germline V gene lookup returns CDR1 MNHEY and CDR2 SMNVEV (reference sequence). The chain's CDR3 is CASDRTSGSSYNEQFF. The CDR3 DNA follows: TGTGCCAGCGATAGGACTAGCGGCAGCTCCTACAATGAGCAGTTCTTC.

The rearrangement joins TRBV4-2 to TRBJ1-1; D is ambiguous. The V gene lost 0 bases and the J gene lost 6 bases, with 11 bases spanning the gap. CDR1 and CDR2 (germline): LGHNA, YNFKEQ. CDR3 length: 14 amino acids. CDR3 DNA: TGTGCCAGCAGCCAAGAAGTCGGTTTAGCTGAAGCTTTCTTT. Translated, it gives CASSQEVGLAEAFF.

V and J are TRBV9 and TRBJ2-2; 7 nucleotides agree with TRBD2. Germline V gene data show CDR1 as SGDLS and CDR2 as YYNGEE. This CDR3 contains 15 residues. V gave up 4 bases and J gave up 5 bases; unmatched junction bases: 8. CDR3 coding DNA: TGTGCCAGCAGCAGGGAGGGATTTACGACCGGGGAGCTGTTTTTT. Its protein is CASSREGFTTGELFF.

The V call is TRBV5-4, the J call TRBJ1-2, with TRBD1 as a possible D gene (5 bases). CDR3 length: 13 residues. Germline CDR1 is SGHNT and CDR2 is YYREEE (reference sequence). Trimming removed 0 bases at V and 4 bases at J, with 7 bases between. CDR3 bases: TGTGCCAGCAGCTTGGAAGGGGCCTATGGCTACACCTTC. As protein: CASSLEGAYGYTF.